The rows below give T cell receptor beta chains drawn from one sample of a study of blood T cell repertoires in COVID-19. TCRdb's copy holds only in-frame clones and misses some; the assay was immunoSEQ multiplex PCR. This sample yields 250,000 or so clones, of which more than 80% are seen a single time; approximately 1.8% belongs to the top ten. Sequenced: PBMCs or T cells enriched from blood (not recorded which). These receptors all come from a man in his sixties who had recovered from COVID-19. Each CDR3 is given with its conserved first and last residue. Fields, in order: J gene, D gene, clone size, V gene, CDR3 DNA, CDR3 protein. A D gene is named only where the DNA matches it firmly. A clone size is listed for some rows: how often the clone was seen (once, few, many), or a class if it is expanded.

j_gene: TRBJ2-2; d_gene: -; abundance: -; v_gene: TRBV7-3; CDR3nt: TGTGCCAGCAGCTTACTGCTGGGGCCGAACACCGGGGAGCTGTTTTTT; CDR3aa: CASSLLLGPNTGELFF
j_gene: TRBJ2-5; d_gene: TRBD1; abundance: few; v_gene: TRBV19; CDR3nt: TGTGCCAGTAGAGGAGGGCGGACAGGGGCTTCACAAGAGACCCAGTACTTC; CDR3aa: CASRGGRTGASQETQYF
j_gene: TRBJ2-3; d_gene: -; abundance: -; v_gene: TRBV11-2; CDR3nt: TGTGCCAGCAGCTTCACTACAACAGATACGCAGTATTTT; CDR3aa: CASSFTTTDTQYF
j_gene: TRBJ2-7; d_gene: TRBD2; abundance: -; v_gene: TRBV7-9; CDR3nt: TGTGCCAGCAGCTTAGTCGGGGGGGCCGAGCAGTACTTC; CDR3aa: CASSLVGGAEQYF
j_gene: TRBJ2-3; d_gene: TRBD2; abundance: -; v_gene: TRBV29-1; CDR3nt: TGCAGCGGGCTAGGGACTAGCGTCGGCACAGATACGCAGTATTTT; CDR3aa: CSGLGTSVGTDTQYF
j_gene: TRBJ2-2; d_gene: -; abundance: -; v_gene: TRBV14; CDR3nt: TGTGCCAGCAGCCAAGACAGGTTCCCGAACACCGGGGAGCTGTTTTTT; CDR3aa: CASSQDRFPNTGELFF
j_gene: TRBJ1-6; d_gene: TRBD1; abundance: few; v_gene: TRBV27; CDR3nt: TGTGCCAGCAGTTTTGGGACAGCCTATTCACCCCTCCACTTT; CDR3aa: CASSFGTAYSPLHF
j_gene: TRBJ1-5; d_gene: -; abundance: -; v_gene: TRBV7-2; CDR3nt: TGTGCCAGCAGCGTAACAGGGATCTTTCAGCCCCAGCATTTT; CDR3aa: CASSVTGIFQPQHF
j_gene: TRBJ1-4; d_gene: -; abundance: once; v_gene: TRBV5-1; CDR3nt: TGCGCCAGCAGCTACAGGGCAGGAGCAACTAATGAAAAACTGTTTTTT; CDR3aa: CASSYRAGATNEKLFF
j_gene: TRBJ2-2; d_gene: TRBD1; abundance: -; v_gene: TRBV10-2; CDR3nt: TGCGCCAGCACTAGGACAGGGGGTACCGGGGAGCTGTTTTTT; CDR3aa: CASTRTGGTGELFF
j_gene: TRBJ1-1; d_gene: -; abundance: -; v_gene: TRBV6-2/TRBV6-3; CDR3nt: TGTGCCAGCAGCCCTGGCCTAGGGAGGGGCACTGAAGCTTTCTTT; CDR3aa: CASSPGLGRGTEAFF
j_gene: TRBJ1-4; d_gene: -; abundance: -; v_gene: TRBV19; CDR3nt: TGTGCCAGTAGTCAGACGGAGGAAAAACTGTTTTTT; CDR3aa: CASSQTEEKLFF
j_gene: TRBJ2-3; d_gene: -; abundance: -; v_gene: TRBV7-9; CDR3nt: TGTGCCAGCAATACAGGGCCTACCGTTTCAGATACGCAGTATTTT; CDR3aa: CASNTGPTVSDTQYF
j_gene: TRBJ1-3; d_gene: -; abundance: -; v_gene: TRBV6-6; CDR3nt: TGTGCCAGCAGTTTGGGACTGGCAGGCAACACCATATATTTT; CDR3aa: CASSLGLAGNTIYF
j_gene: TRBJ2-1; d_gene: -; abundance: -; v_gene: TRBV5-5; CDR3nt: TGTGCCAGCAGCTCTGGACTGATCAATGAGCAGTTCTTC; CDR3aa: CASSSGLINEQFF
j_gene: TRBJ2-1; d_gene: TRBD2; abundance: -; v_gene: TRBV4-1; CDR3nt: TGCGCCAGCAGCCAAGAGTGGGGGGGGAACTACAATGAGCAGTTCTTC; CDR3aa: CASSQEWGGNYNEQFF
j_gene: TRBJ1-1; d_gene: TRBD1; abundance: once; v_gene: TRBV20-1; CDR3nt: TGCAGTGGACAGGGGGTCACTGAAGCTTTCTTT; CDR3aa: CSGQGVTEAFF
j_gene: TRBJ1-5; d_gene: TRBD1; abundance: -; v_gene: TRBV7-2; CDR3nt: TGTGCCAGCAGCTATCAGGGGGCCTTAAGCAATCAGCCCCAGCATTTT; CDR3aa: CASSYQGALSNQPQHF
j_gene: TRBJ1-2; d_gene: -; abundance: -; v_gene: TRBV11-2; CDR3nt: TGTGCCAGCAGCTTAGAGGGGCGCTATGGCTACACCTTC; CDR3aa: CASSLEGRYGYTF
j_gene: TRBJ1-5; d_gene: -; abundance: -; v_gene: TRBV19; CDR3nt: TGTGCCAGTAGTGAACAGGGTCGACATCAGCCCCAGCATTTT; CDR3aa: CASSEQGRHQPQHF
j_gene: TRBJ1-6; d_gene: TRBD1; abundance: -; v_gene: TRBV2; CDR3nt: TGTGCCAGCAGCGGGGACAGGGGGTTTCAGGATTCACCCCTCCACTTT; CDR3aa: CASSGDRGFQDSPLHF
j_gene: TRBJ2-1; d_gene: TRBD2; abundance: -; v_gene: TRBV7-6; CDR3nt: TGTGCCAGCAGCTTAGGATCCCTAGCGGGGGGACGTAAGAATGAGCAGTTCTTC; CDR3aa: CASSLGSLAGGRKNEQFF
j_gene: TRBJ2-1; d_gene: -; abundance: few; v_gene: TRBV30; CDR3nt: TGTGCCTGGACTCTATCCAGGCATGAGCAGTTCTTC; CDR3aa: CAWTLSRHEQFF
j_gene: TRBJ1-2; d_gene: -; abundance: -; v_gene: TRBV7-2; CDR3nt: TGTGCCAGCAGCTTAACGGACAAGGGATATGGCTACACCTTC; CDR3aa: CASSLTDKGYGYTF
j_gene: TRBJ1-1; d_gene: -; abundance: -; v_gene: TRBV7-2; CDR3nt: TGTGCCAGCAGCTTAGTCGGGGGTGGGGGCACTGAAGCTTTCTTT; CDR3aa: CASSLVGGGGTEAFF
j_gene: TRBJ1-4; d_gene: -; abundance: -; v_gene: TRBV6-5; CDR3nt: TGTGCCAGCAGTTGGGGGGTTTCAACTAATGAAAAACTGTTTTTT; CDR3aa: CASSWGVSTNEKLFF
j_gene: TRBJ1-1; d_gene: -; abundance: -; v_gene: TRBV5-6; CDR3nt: TGTGCCAGCAGCTTGCGGGTCGGGGGCACTGAAGCTTTCTTT; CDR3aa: CASSLRVGGTEAFF
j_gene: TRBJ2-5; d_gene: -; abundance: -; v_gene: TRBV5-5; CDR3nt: TGTGCCAGCAGCTTTTCGGGGGTCCAAGAGACCCAGTACTTC; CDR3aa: CASSFSGVQETQYF
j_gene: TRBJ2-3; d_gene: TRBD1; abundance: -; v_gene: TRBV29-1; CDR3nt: TGCAGCGCCCAGAGGGGGCAAAATCCAGATACGCAGTATTTT; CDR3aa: CSAQRGQNPDTQYF
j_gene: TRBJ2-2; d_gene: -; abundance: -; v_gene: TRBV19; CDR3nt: TGTGCCAGTAGTACCCGTTCGGGGCGCGGGATGAACACCGGGGAGCTGTTTTTT; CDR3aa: CASSTRSGRGMNTGELFF
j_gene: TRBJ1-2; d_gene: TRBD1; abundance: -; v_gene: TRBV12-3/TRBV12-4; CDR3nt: TGTGCCAGCAGTTGGACAGGGAACTATGGCTACACCTTC; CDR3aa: CASSWTGNYGYTF
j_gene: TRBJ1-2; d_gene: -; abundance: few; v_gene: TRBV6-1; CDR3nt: TGTGCCAGCAGTGAAGCACAGGACAACTATGGCTACACCTTC; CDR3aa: CASSEAQDNYGYTF
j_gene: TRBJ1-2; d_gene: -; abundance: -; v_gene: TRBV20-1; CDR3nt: TGCAGTGCTGCACGACTCGATGGCTACACCTTC; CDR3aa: CSAARLDGYTF
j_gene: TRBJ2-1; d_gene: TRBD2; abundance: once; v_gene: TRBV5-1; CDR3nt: TGCGCCAGCAGCTCGGGGACTAGCGGGGGGTCTCAGTTCTTC; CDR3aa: CASSSGTSGGSQFF
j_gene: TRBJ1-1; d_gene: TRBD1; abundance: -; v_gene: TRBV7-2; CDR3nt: TGTGCCAGCAGCCAAGGGACAGAGTCCGAAGCTTTCTTT; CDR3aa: CASSQGTESEAFF
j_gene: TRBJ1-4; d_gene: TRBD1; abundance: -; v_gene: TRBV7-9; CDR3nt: TGTGCCAGCAGCTATGTTTCCACGGGGACAGGTGTTGAAAAACTGTTTTTT; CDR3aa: CASSYVSTGTGVEKLFF
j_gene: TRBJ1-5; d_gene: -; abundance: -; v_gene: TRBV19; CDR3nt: TGTGCCAGTAGTATAACTGATCAGCCCCAGCATTTT; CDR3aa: CASSITDQPQHF
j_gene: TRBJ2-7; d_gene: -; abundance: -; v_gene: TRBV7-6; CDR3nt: TGTGCCAGCAGCTTAGCAGGACAGAGAGAGCAGTACTTC; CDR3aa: CASSLAGQREQYF
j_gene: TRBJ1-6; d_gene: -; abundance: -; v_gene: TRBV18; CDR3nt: TGTGCCAGCTCACCACCTACAGGGTTCGGGTCACCCCTCCACTTT; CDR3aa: CASSPPTGFGSPLHF
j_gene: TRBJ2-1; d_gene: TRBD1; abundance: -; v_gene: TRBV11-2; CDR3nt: TGTGCCAGCAGCTTAGTACAGGGGAATGAGCAGTTCTTC; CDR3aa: CASSLVQGNEQFF
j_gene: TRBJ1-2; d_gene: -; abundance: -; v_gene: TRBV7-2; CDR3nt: TGTGCCAGCAGCGGGCGCGGGGGCAGGGGCTACACCTTC; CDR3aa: CASSGRGGRGYTF
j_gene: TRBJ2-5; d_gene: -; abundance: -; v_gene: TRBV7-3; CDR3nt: TGTGCCAGCAGCCCAGGGGCTCAAGAGACCCAGTACTTC; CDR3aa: CASSPGAQETQYF
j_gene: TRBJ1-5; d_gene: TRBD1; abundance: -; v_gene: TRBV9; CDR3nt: TGTGCCAGCAGCGTGGGACAGGGGCAGCCCCAGCATTTT; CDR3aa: CASSVGQGQPQHF
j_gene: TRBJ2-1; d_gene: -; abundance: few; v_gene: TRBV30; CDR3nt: TGTGCCTGGATGGGACTGACAATTTCCTACAATGAGCAGTTCTTC; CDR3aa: CAWMGLTISYNEQFF
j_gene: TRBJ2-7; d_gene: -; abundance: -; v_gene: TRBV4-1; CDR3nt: TGCGCCAGCAGCCAAGAAGCTTGGAGCTCCTACGAGCAGTACTTC; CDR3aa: CASSQEAWSSYEQYF
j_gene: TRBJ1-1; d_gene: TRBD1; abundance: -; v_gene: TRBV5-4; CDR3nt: TGTGCCAGCAGCCCCACAGGGGACGGAAACACTGAAGCTTTCTTT; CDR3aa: CASSPTGDGNTEAFF
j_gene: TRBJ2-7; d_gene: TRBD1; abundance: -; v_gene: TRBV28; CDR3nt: TGTGCCAGCAGCCCACGACCGGGACAGGGGGTCCACGAGCAGTACTTC; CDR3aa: CASSPRPGQGVHEQYF
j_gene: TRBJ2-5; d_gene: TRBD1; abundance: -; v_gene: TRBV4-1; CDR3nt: TGCGCCAGCAGCCAGGACACCGGGACAGGGGTTTGGGAGACCCAGTACTTC; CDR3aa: CASSQDTGTGVWETQYF
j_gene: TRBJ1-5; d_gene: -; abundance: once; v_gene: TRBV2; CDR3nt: TGTGCCAGCAGTGACCCTGGCTCTCCAAATAGCAATCAGCCCCAGCATTTT; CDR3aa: CASSDPGSPNSNQPQHF
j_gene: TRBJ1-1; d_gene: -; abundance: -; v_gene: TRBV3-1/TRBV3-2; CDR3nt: TGTGCCAGCAGCCTGACAGGTTCGTTTAGGACTGAAGCTTTCTTT; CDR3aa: CASSLTGSFRTEAFF
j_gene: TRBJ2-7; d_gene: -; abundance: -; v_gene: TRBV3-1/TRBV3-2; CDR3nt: TGTGCCAGCAGCCAAATATTTTACGAGCAGTACTTC; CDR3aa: CASSQIFYEQYF
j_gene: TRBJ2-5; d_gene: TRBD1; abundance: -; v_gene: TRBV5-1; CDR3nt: TGCGCCAGCAGCTGGCCCGACAGGGGTAGAGACCAAGAGACCCAGTACTTC; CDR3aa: CASSWPDRGRDQETQYF
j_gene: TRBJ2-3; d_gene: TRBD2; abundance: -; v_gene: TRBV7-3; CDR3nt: TGTGCCAGCAGCTTATTAGCGGGGGGGCCCACAGATACGCAGTATTTT; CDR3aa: CASSLLAGGPTDTQYF